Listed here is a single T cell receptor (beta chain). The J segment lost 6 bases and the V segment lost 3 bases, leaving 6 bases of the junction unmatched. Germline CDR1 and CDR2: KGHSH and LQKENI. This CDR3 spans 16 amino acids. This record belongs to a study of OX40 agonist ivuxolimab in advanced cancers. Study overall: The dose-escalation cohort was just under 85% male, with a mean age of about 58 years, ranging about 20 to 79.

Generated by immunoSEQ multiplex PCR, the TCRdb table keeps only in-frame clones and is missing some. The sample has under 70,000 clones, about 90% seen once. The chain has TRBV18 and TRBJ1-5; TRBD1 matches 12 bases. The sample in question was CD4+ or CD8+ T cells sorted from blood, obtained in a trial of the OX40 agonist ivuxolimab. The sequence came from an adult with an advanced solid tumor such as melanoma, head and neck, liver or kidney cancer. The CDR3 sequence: CASSPPGQGARQPQHF. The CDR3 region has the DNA TGTGCCAGCTCACCGCCGGGACAGGGGGCGCGTCAGCCCCAGCATTTT.